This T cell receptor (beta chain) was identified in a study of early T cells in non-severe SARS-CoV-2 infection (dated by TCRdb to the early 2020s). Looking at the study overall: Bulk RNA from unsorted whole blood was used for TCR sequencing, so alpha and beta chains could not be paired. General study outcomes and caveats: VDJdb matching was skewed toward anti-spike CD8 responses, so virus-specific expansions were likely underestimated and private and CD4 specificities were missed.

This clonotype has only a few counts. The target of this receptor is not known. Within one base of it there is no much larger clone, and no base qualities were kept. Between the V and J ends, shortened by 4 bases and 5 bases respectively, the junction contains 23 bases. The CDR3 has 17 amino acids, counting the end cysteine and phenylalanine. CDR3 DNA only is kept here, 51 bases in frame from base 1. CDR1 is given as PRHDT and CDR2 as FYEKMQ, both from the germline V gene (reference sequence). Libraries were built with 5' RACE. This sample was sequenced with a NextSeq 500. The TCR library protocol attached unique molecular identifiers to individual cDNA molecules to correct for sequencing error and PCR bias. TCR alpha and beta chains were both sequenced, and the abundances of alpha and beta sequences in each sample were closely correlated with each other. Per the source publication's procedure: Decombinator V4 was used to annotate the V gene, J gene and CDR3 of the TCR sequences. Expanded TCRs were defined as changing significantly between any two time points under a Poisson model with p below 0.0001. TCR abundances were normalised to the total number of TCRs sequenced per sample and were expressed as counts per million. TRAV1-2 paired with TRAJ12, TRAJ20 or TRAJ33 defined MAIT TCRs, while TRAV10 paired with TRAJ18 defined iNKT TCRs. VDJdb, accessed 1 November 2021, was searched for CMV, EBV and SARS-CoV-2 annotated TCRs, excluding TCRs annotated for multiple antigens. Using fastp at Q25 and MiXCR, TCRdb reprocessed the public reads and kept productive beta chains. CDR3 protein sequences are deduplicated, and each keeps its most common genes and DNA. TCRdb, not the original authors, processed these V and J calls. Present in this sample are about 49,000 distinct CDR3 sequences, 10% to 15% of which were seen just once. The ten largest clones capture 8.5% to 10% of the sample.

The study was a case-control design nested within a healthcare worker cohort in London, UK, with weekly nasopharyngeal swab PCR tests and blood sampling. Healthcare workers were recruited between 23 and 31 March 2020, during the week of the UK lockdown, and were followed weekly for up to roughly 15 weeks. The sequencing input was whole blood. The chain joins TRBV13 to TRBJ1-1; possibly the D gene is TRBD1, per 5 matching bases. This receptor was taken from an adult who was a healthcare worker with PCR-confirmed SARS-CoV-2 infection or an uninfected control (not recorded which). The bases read TGTGCCAGCAGCTCCCAGACCGGGACCCTGGTCGGGACTGAAGCTTTCTTT. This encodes CASSSQTGTLVGTEAFF.